This T cell receptor beta chain comes out of a study of cytomegalovirus exposure and HLA in healthy donors. This table comes from immunoSEQ multiplex PCR, and its TCRdb copy is limited to in-frame clones, with some not included. The sample has approximately 300,000 clones; about nine tenths are singletons. The CDR3 totals 16 residues. Germline assignment: CDR1 MNHEY and CDR2 SMNVEV (reference sequence). Trimming removed 2 bases at V and 0 bases at J, with 14 bases between. The V and J genes are TRBV27 and TRBJ2-7; D not certain. The sequence was collected from a woman under 30 in good health and CMV-seronegative. The sequencing input was PBMCs. The CDR3 protein is CASSLQVQVSSYEQYF. The CDR3 DNA is TGTGCCAGCAGTTTACAGGTGCAGGTGAGCTCCTACGAGCAGTACTTC.